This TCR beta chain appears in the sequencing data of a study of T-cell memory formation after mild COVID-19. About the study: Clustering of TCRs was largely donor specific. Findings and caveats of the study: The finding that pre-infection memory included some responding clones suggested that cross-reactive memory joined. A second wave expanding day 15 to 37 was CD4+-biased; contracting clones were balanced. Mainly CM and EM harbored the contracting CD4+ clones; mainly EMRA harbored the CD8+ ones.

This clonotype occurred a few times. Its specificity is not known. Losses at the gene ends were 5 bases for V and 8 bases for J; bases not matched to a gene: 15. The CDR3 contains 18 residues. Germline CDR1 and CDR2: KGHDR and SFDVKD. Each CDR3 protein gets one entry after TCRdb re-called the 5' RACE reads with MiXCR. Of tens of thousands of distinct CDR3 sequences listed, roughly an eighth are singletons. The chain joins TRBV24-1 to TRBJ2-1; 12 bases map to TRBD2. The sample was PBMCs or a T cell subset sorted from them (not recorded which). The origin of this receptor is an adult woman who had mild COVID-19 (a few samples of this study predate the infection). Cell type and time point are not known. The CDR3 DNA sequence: TGTGCCACCAGTGGGCGCATTGATCAGACTAGCGGGAGCTATGAGCAGTTCTTC. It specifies CATSGRIDQTSGSYEQFF.